These 28 T cell receptor beta chains originate from one sample sequenced in a study of blood T cell repertoires in COVID-19. The table came from immunoSEQ multiplex PCR; TCRdb's copy has only in-frame clones and leaves some out. The sample carries fewer than 150,000 clones, roughly 86% recorded once. Sequencing was carried out using peripheral blood. The receptors shown here come from a human donor in a cohort sampled during active COVID-19.

V and J are TRBV27 and TRBJ1-5; D call uncertain. CDR3 length: 15 residues. The germline V gene has CDR1 MNHEY and CDR2 SMNVEV (reference sequence). V lost 4 bases, J lost 4 bases, and 14 bases lay in between. The CDR3 here is CASSSLPGSNQPQHF. CDR3 nucleotides: TGTGCCAGCAGTTCTCTTCCGGGATCAAATCAGCCCCAGCATTTT.

The V gene is TRBV4-1, the J gene TRBJ1-5, with 9 nucleotides matching TRBD1. Per germline, CDR1 MGHRA and CDR2 YSYEKL. V lost 1 base to trimming and J lost 5 bases; unmatched junction nucleotides: 15. CDR3 size: 19 residues. As DNA, the CDR3 is TGCGCCAGCAGCCAAGTTCATCGACCGGGACAGGGCAAGGATCAGCCCCAGCATTTT. This translates into CASSQVHRPGQGKDQPQHF.

V gene TRBV23-1 combines with J gene TRBJ2-1, with D unclear. TRBV23-1 is reported as an ORF; its role is uncertain. The CDR3 spans 11 residues. V lost 10 bases and J 6 bases, leaving 10 bases between the germline ends. The DNA for the CDR3 is TGCGCCATTGGAGAGAGCAATGAGCAGTTCTTC. Its translation: CAIGESNEQFF.

V gene TRBV18 combines with J gene TRBJ1-1; D is ambiguous. This CDR3 has 12 amino acids. In germline, CDR1 is KGHSH, CDR2 LQKENI. Trimming removed 4 bases at V and 7 bases at J, with 10 bases between. The DNA of the CDR3 is TGTGCCAGCTCACAGGGAGTAATTGAAGCTTTCTTT. Encoded protein: CASSQGVIEAFF.

The CDR3: CASEGQGRRNTIYF. CDR3 nucleotide sequence: TGTGCCAGTGAAGGACAGGGTAGAAGAAACACCATATATTTT. The chain links TRBV9 to TRBJ1-3, with 8 bases that match TRBD1. The V and J ends lost 8 bases and 5 bases, in that order; junction bases with no gene match: 9. Germline V gene lookup returns CDR1 SGDLS and CDR2 YYNGEE. This CDR3 region has 14 residues.

There are a few counts of this clone. The chain joins TRBV7-8 to TRBJ2-1; 13 bases are shared with TRBD2. The germline V gene encodes CDR1 SGHVS and CDR2 FQNEAQ. V trimming: 5 bases; J trimming: 0 bases; junction bases outside the gene matches: 7. The CDR3 spans 18 residues. CDR3 coding DNA: TGTGCCAGCAGCCGTACTAGCGGGGGGGCCAGCTCCTACAATGAGCAGTTCTTC. Its protein product is CASSRTSGGASSYNEQFF.

V is TRBV18 and J is TRBJ2-2; D possibly corresponds to TRBD2 (5 bases). The CDR3 consists of 17 residues. CDR1 is KGHSH, CDR2 LQKENI, per germline. V was cut by 0 bases and J by 7 bases, with 18 bases left in between. This CDR3 is CASSPPSGLLKGGELFF. CDR3 in DNA: TGTGCCAGCTCACCACCGAGTGGACTTTTAAAAGGCGGGGAGCTGTTTTTT.

This clone appeared a single time. This CDR3 reads CASSLYPGQAYEQYF. For the CDR3, the DNA is TGTGCCAGCAGTTTATACCCGGGACAGGCCTACGAGCAGTACTTC. The chain links TRBV27 to TRBJ2-7, with 8 nucleotides matching TRBD1. J was trimmed by 2 bases and V by 1 base; bases with no gene match: 4. The CDR3 totals 15 residues. Germline V CDR1 and CDR2: MNHEY, SMNVEV (reference sequence).

The V call is TRBV3-1 (or the pseudogene TRBV3-2), the J call TRBJ2-3, with D possibly TRBD2 on 7 matching bases. The germline CDR1 and CDR2 sequences are LGHDT and YNNKEL (reference sequence). This CDR3 region has 17 residues. Trimming removed 1 base at V and 5 bases at J, with 19 bases between. The CDR3 region has the DNA TGTGCCAGCAGCCAAGTGTATAGTCGGGGGGCCGGAGATACGCAGTATTTT. Its translation is CASSQVYSRGAGDTQYF.

This chain uses TRBV2 with TRBJ2-7, with TRBD1 matching 7 bases. Trimming at V came to 7 bases and at J to 2 bases, leaving 5 bases not matched to a gene. CDR1 and CDR2 from the germline V gene are SNHLY and FYNNEI. The CDR3 spans 13 residues. This CDR3 is CASKGTDPYEQYF. The CDR3, as DNA: TGTGCCAGCAAGGGGACAGATCCCTACGAGCAGTACTTC.

V is TRBV6-6 and J is TRBJ1-6, with 7 positions matching TRBD1. This CDR3 region has 15 residues. Trimming at V came to 7 bases and at J to 6 bases, leaving 9 bases not matched to a gene. Germline lookup yields CDR1 MNHNY and CDR2 SVGAGI (reference sequence). The DNA for the CDR3 is TGTGCCAGCATCGCCGACAGGGCGCTTAATTCACCCCTCCACTTT. This sequence encodes CASIADRALNSPLHF.

The CDR3 sequence: CASSQDSSGGETQYF. Written as DNA, the CDR3 is TGCGCCAGCAGCCAAGATTCTAGCGGGGGTGAGACCCAGTACTTC. The chain joins TRBV4-1 to TRBJ2-5; TRBD2 matches 10 bases. Germline values: CDR1 MGHRA, CDR2 YSYEKL. The trim removed 0 bases at V and 5 bases at J, leaving 3 bases unmatched. The CDR3 is 15 residues long.

The table lists this clone with a count of one. This chain joins TRBV14 and TRBJ1-3; D is unresolved. V dropped 2 bases and J dropped 4 bases, with 9 bases sitting between them. This CDR3 comprises 14 residues. Germline lookup yields CDR1 SGHDN and CDR2 FVKESK. This chain's CDR3 is CASSQRWSGNTIYF. CDR3 coding DNA: TGTGCCAGCAGCCAACGGTGGTCGGGAAACACCATATATTTT.

The chain recombines TRBV19 with TRBJ2-7; TRBD1 matches 10 bases. The germline V gene encodes CDR1 LNHDA and CDR2 SQIVND (reference sequence). J was trimmed by 5 bases and V by 6 bases; bases with no gene match: 10. The CDR3 extends over 15 amino acids. In DNA form, the CDR3 reads TGTGCCAGTAGCCCTACGGGGGACAGGGGTGACGAGCAGTACTTC. Its translation: CASSPTGDRGDEQYF.

V is TRBV4-1 and J is TRBJ1-5, with 8 bases matching TRBD1. From germline, CDR1 is MGHRA and CDR2 YSYEKL. The CDR3 extends over 17 amino acids. Trimming cost V 6 bases and J 1 base; bases outside gene matches: 11. CDR3 in DNA: TGCGCCAGCAGGGCCGCCGACAGGGGTGCCAGCAATCAGCCCCAGCATTTT. It specifies CASRAADRGASNQPQHF.

Worth noting for this clone: At one end, the junction sequence differs from germline, possibly due to a read error. J is TRBJ2-1 and V is TRBV3-1 (or the pseudogene TRBV3-2); 11 bases match TRBD1. The CDR3 is 16 amino acids. Looked up from germline, CDR1 is LGHDT and CDR2 is YNNKEL (reference sequence). CDR3 protein: CASSQDRDRGSGEQFF. In nucleotides, the CDR3 is TGTGCCAGCAGTCAAGACCGGGACAGGGGGTCTGGTGAGCAGTTCTTC.

The V gene is TRBV5-1, the J gene TRBJ1-6; 10 nucleotides align to TRBD1. With V trimmed by 4 bases and J by 12 bases, 7 bases remained unmatched. Germline lookup yields CDR1 SGHRS and CDR2 YFSETQ. The CDR3 loop spans 14 amino acids. This chain's CDR3 is CASSPETGGEPLHF. The CDR3 coding sequence is TGCGCCAGCAGCCCAGAGACAGGGGGCGAACCCCTCCACTTT.

This chain joins TRBV6-5 and TRBJ1-6; TRBD1 is a possible D gene (5 bases). The CDR3 extends over 14 amino acids. V lost 0 bases and J 10 bases, leaving 10 bases between the germline ends. The germline V gene has CDR1 MNHEY and CDR2 SVGAGI. CDR3 nucleotides: TGTGCCAGCAGTTACTCGACGGGGGGGTCACCCCTCCACTTT. Translation gives CASSYSTGGSPLHF.

The CDR3 loop reads CAWSARFGSQYF. The CDR3 coding sequence is TGTGCCTGGAGTGCCCGATTCGGGTCGCAGTATTTT. The chain combines TRBV30 with TRBJ2-3; the D is unclear. The CDR3 has 12 residues. The V gene lost 1 base and the J gene lost 10 bases, with 12 bases spanning the gap. The germline CDR1 and CDR2 sequences are GTSNPN and SVGIG (reference sequence).

The CDR3 sequence is CATSIRRFDYGYTF. The CDR3 DNA is TGTGCCACCAGCATAAGGAGATTCGACTATGGCTACACCTTC. The chain has TRBV15 and TRBJ1-2; D is uncertain. The CDR3 consists of 14 residues. V lost 4 bases and J lost 3, with 12 bases in between. Germline loops: CDR1 LNHNV, CDR2 YYDKDF (reference sequence).

The sample holds one count of this clone. The chain uses TRBV9 and TRBJ2-3; maybe TRBD2 (5 bases). Trimming removed 0 bases at V and 8 bases at J, with 19 bases between. The CDR3 is 16 residues long. Germline V gene data show CDR1 as SGDLS and CDR2 as YYNGEE. The DNA of the CDR3 is TGTGCCAGCAGCGTAGTAGCCAGCGGCGCTCAAGGTACGCAGTATTTT. The encoded protein is CASSVVASGAQGTQYF. The variable domain in full, completed from reference TRBV9 and TRBJ2-3, reads DSGVTQTPKHLITATGQRVTLRCSPRSGDLSVYWYQQSLDQGLQFLIQYYNGEERAKGNILERFSAQQFPDLHSELNLSSLELGDSALYFCASSVVASGAQGTQYFGPGTRLTVL.

The chain links TRBV5-6 to TRBJ1-6, with 9 bases aligning to TRBD1. Germline CDR1 and CDR2: SGHDT and YYEEEE. J gave up 7 bases and V 5 bases, and 4 bases lay outside the gene matches. CDR3 length: 14 residues. In DNA form, the CDR3 reads TGTGCCAGCAGTTATGGACAGGGGAATTCACCCCTCCACTTT. It codes for CASSYGQGNSPLHF.

The chain links TRBV6-5 to TRBJ2-7; possibly TRBD2 for D (6 bases). There are 13 residues in the CDR3. V dropped 8 bases and J dropped 5 bases, with 16 bases sitting between them. Germline lookup yields CDR1 MNHEY and CDR2 SVGAGI. This CDR3 is CASLARALDEQYF. The DNA for the CDR3 is TGTGCCAGCCTAGCGCGGGCCTTGGACGAGCAGTACTTC.

V gene TRBV5-1 combines with J gene TRBJ1-4; 7 bases map to TRBD1. Germline V gives CDR1 SGHRS, CDR2 YFSETQ. The junction had 7 bases not matched to a gene; V was cut back by 0 bases and J by 5 bases. The CDR3 has 16 amino acids. CDR3 DNA: TGCGCCAGCAGCTTGGACGTTGGGACAGAAAATGAAAAACTGTTTTTT. Translated, it gives CASSLDVGTENEKLFF.

This clone was observed a handful of times. The chain carries TRBV14 and TRBJ1-2; D uncertain. The V and J ends lost 1 base and 8 bases respectively, with 11 bases between them. Germline V gene lookup returns CDR1 SGHDN and CDR2 FVKESK. This CDR3 comprises 13 residues. The CDR3, as DNA: TGTGCCAGCAGCCAAGCCCCCCTTGCGGGCTACACCTTC. It codes for CASSQAPLAGYTF.

The V and J genes are TRBV4-1 and TRBJ2-3; 8 bases fit TRBD2. The CDR3 totals 14 residues. With 8 bases clipped from V and 3 bases from J, the junction kept 7 bases outside the gene matches. Looked up from germline, CDR1 is MGHRA and CDR2 is YSYEKL. Here the CDR3 DNA reads TGCGCCAGCGGTATCCGGGGGGGGACAGATACGCAGTATTTT. It yields the protein CASGIRGGTDTQYF.

The chain has TRBV5-4 and TRBJ2-1, with 8 bases aligning to TRBD1. The CDR3 is 14 residues long. From germline, CDR1 is SGHNT and CDR2 YYREEE (reference sequence). With 3 bases clipped from V and 4 bases from J, the junction kept 3 bases outside the gene matches. CDR3 in amino acids: CASSWGDRYNEQFF. CDR3 in DNA: TGTGCCAGCAGCTGGGGGGACAGGTACAATGAGCAGTTCTTC.

In its sample, this clone was seen once. The CDR3 is CASSWRPAASGDYNEQFF. CDR3 bases: TGCGCCAGCAGCTGGCGTCCCGCGGCTAGCGGGGACTACAATGAGCAGTTCTTC. V gene TRBV5-1 combines with J gene TRBJ2-1, with 9 bases identical to TRBD2. V lost 3 bases and J lost 3; bases outside the gene matches: 13. CDR1 is SGHRS and CDR2 is YFSETQ in the germline V gene. The CDR3 is 18 amino acids.